This TCR beta chain was captured in a study of T cell responses to AZD1222 COVID-19 vaccine. Study results and limitations: Baseline testing showed seropositivity in only a handful of AZD1222 recipients.

The CDR3 has 12 amino acids. V lost 2 bases and J 10 bases, leaving 9 bases between the germline ends. Germline V lookup: CDR1 MNHEY, CDR2 SVGEGT. Using immunoSEQ multiplex PCR, the repertoire was profiled, and TCRdb retains in-frame clones only, with some absent. The sample carries about 140,000 clones, just over 90% recorded once. Remarks on this clone: Its antigen is not identified.

V usage is TRBV6-2 or TRBV6-3 and J usage is TRBJ2-1; D is uncertain. The sample in question was peripheral blood, obtained on day 0 of AZD1222 vaccination. The sequence was collected from an adult in good health. The CDR3 nucleotides are TGTGCCAGCAGTTACATGGGCCGCGAGCAGTTCTTC. This codes for CASSYMGREQFF.